The sequence of this T cell receptor beta chain was determined in a study of T cells in tuberculosis. The germline V and J ends were trimmed by 0 bases and 0 bases, with 11 bases remaining between them. The CDR3 covers 16 residues. The germline V gene has CDR1 LGHNA and CDR2 YSLEER. Assay: immunoSEQ multiplex PCR; the TCRdb copy retains only in-frame clones and omits some. This table has around 45,000 clones, less than 95% appearing once. V is TRBV4-3 and J is TRBJ1-1, with D perhaps TRBD1 (6 bases). The TCR was taken from a donor aged 10 to 29 with latent tuberculosis or without tuberculosis infection. Some clones in this sample may be carry-over from other donors' samples. The sequenced sample consisted of PBMCs. This CDR3 is CASSQDSGTLNTEAFF. In DNA form, the CDR3 reads TGCGCCAGCAGCCAAGATTCGGGGACACTGAACACTGAAGCTTTCTTT.